These 14 T cell receptor beta chains came from one sample sequenced in a study of human T cells and chemical hapten exposure. TCRdb analysed the RACE reads with MiXCR anew, one entry per CDR3 protein. Altogether roughly 97,000 distinct CDR3 sequences are present, 25% to 30% being singletons, with the ten largest covering approximately 10%. Specified time point: patch test 3, about 24 weeks after DPC sensitization. Described treatment: therapeutic diphenylcyclopropenone sensitization with weekly scalp DPC. The specimen comprised whole blood, sampled in connection with sensitization to the hapten diphenylcyclopropenone (DPC). The receptors derive from a middle-aged man with alopecia areata. Some clones in this sample may be carry-over from other donors' samples.

The chain recombines TRBV18 with TRBJ2-7; 9 positions agree with TRBD2. Germline CDR1 is KGHSH and CDR2 is LQKENI. Trimming removed 4 bases from V and 2 bases from J; junction bases left unmatched: 15. The CDR3 sequence is 18 residues long. In nucleotides, the CDR3 is TGTGCCAGCTCACAAGACCACGGGGGATTAGCGGGAGCCTACGAGCAGTACTTC. Its protein product is CASSQDHGGLAGAYEQYF.

The chain recombines TRBV10-3 with TRBJ2-3; 7 positions match TRBD1. After removal of 3 bases from V and 4 bases from J, the junction contained 1 base not matched to a gene. CDR1 ENHRY and CDR2 SYGVKD come from the germline V gene. The CDR3 covers 13 residues. CDR3 in DNA: TGTGCCATCAGTGAAACAGGGGCAGATACGCAGTATTTT. Translation gives CAISETGADTQYF.

This rearrangement joins TRBV6-5 to TRBJ1-1; 8 bases are shared with TRBD1. Trimming removed 6 bases from V and 5 bases from J; junction bases left unmatched: 8. This CDR3 has 14 amino acids. Germline V CDR1 and CDR2: MNHEY, SVGAGI. The CDR3 DNA reads as TGTGCCAGCAGACAGACAGGGGTAGGGACTGAAGCTTTCTTT. This codes for CASRQTGVGTEAFF.

The chain links TRBV3-1 to TRBJ1-5; TRBD1 might be the D (6 bases). This CDR3 has 17 residues. Germline V gives CDR1 LGHDT, CDR2 YNNKEL (reference sequence). The V gene lost 0 bases and the J gene lost 0 bases, with 12 bases spanning the gap. The CDR3 bases are TGTGCCAGCAGCCAAGACCGAGGGGGTTATAGCAATCAGCCCCAGCATTTT. It codes for CASSQDRGGYSNQPQHF.

This clonotype came up a few times. V gene TRBV7-9 combines with J gene TRBJ2-3; the match to TRBD1 covers 8 bases. V trimming: 9 bases; J trimming: 6 bases; junction bases outside the gene matches: 17. The CDR3 consists of 16 residues. CDR1 SEHNR and CDR2 FQNEAQ come from the germline V gene (reference sequence). The CDR3 DNA reads TGTGCCAGTCAGGGGGCCTGGGACTTCAGAGGGGATACGCAGTATTTT. Protein product: CASQGAWDFRGDTQYF.

Ten or more counts support this clonotype. The chain combines TRBV12-3 or TRBV12-4 with TRBJ2-7; perhaps TRBD1 as D (6 bases). The CDR3 has 16 amino acids. Trimming removed 5 bases at V and 7 bases at J, with 24 bases between. Here the CDR3 reads CASSQQGTALLREQYF. CDR3 in DNA: TGTGCCAGCAGTCAACAGGGCACAGCACTCCTACGAGAGCAGTACTTC.

The chain uses TRBV20-1 and TRBJ2-7; D may be TRBD1 (6 bases). Germline V gene lookup returns CDR1 DFQATT and CDR2 SNEGSKA (reference sequence). This CDR3 spans 14 amino acids. V was cut by 0 bases and J by 3 bases, with 12 bases left in between. CDR3: CSAREPGHLYEQYF. CDR3 nucleotides: TGCAGTGCTAGAGAACCGGGACACCTCTACGAGCAGTACTTC.

This clonotype was seen more than once but under ten times. The V call is TRBV28, the J call TRBJ2-7, with TRBD2 identical over 10 bases. The CDR3 consists of 16 residues. Per germline, CDR1 MDHEN and CDR2 SYDVKM. With V trimmed by 5 bases and J by 2 bases, 9 bases remained unmatched. The CDR3 reads CASSDPASGRAYEQYF. For the CDR3, the DNA is TGTGCCAGCAGTGACCCTGCCAGCGGGAGGGCCTACGAGCAGTACTTC.

This clonotype was picked up one time. The chain carries TRBV20-1 and TRBJ1-2; the match to TRBD1 covers 7 bases. Germline V gene lookup returns CDR1 DFQATT and CDR2 SNEGSKA (reference sequence). The CDR3 has 17 amino acids. Losses at the gene ends were 0 bases for V and 3 bases for J; bases not matched to a gene: 13. The CDR3 bases are TGCAGTGCTAGAGATCGAGGCCAGGGGGTTAGAGACTATGGCTACACCTTC. Protein: CSARDRGQGVRDYGYTF.

The V gene is TRBV11-2, the J gene TRBJ2-1; D may match TRBD1 or TRBD2 (5 bases each). The V end was cut by 3 bases, the J end by 9 bases, with 9 bases between. CDR1 and CDR2 (germline): SGHAT, FQNNGV. The CDR3 sequence is 12 residues long. The CDR3 loop is CASSLGVAEQFF. Written as DNA, the CDR3 is TGTGCCAGCAGCTTGGGGGTTGCTGAGCAGTTCTTC.

The chain joins TRBV12-3 or TRBV12-4 to TRBJ2-1; 13 bases agree with TRBD2. Trimming cost V 2 bases and J 10 bases; bases outside gene matches: 8. This CDR3 comprises 16 residues. Here the CDR3 DNA reads TGTGCCAGCAGTTTAAGGACTAGCGGGAGTAGGGGAGAGCAGTTCTTC. Its translation is CASSLRTSGSRGEQFF.

This clonotype was found a few times. This rearrangement joins TRBV3-1 to TRBJ2-7; TRBD1 matches 9 bases. After removal of 5 bases from V and 6 bases from J, the junction contained 8 bases not matched to a gene. This CDR3 contains 14 residues. Germline V gene data show CDR1 as LGHDT and CDR2 as YNNKEL (reference sequence). CDR3 residues: CASSSRGQGLEQYF. DNA of the CDR3: TGTGCCAGCAGCTCCCGGGGACAGGGTCTCGAGCAGTACTTC.

This clonotype was detected a few times. The DNA of the CDR3 is TGTGCCACCAGTGAGTTTGAGGAGCAGTTCTTC. Protein sequence: CATSEFEEQFF. The rearrangement links TRBV24-1 to TRBJ2-1; no firm D call. The CDR3 loop spans 11 amino acids. Between the trimmed V and J ends, which lost 4 bases and 10 bases, there was a span of 7 bases. The germline V gene has CDR1 KGHDR and CDR2 SFDVKD.

This chain joins TRBV11-1 and TRBJ2-7; the D gene is possibly TRBD1 (6 bases). The V gene lost 5 bases and the J gene lost 4 bases, with 9 bases spanning the gap. This CDR3 is built from 12 residues. The germline V gene has CDR1 SGHAT and CDR2 FQDESV (reference sequence). CDR3 amino acids: CASSPDRYEQYF. DNA for the CDR3: TGTGCCAGCAGCCCTGACAGGTACGAGCAGTACTTC.